These 13 T cell receptor beta chains came from one sample sequenced in a study of post-analysis software for immune sequencing data. Presence of unique molecular identifiers characterized the TCR beta cDNA libraries. Each CDR3 protein is one row after TCRdb ran MiXCR on the PCR reads. The sample consists of approximately 660,000 distinct CDR3 sequences, around 64% of them appearing once. Points from the study as a whole: Patients carried several TRBV segments more frequently than controls did, and TRBV5-6, TRBV5-1 and TRBV20-1 were among them.

These TCRs are of unknown antigen specificity. Sequencing was carried out using blood. All receptors come from a girl aged 2 to 9 with multiple sclerosis.

The table lists this clonotype with a few counts. The J gene is TRBJ2-7, the V gene TRBV6-1; TRBD2 aligns across 12 bases. The CDR3 extends over 15 amino acids. CDR1 and CDR2 (germline): MNHNS, SASEGT. The junction had 5 bases not matched to a gene; V was cut back by 8 bases and J by 0 bases. CDR3 in DNA: TGTGCCAGCGTCCGACTAGCGGGGGACTCCTACGAGCAGTACTTC. Residues: CASVRLAGDSYEQYF.

The chain uses TRBV27 and TRBJ1-6, with D uncertain. The CDR3 totals 16 residues. The V end was cut by 5 bases, the J end by 3 bases, with 14 bases between. CDR1 and CDR2 (germline): MNHEY, SMNVEV (reference sequence). CDR3 residues: CASSPPGKGYNSPLHF. The CDR3 bases are TGTGCCAGCAGTCCCCCGGGCAAGGGCTATAATTCACCCCTCCACTTT.

This clonotype was counted a few times. The rearrangement joins TRBV6-5 to TRBJ2-3; 7 nucleotides line up with TRBD1. J was trimmed by 4 bases and V by 5 bases; bases with no gene match: 3. The CDR3 runs 13 residues. Per germline, CDR1 MNHEY and CDR2 SVGAGI. In DNA form, the CDR3 reads TGTGCCAGCAGTCGGACAGGTCCAGATACGCAGTATTTT. This encodes CASSRTGPDTQYF.

This clonotype was counted a single time. V is TRBV7-8 and J is TRBJ1-1; 7 bases are a match to TRBD1. Germline V CDR1 and CDR2: SGHVS, FQNEAQ. The junction had 8 bases not matched to a gene; V was cut back by 1 base and J by 6 bases. CDR3 length: 15 residues. The DNA of the CDR3 is TGTGCCAGCAGCTTAGGTGGGACAGTCGGTTCTGAAGCTTTCTTT. This translates into CASSLGGTVGSEAFF.

The chain is built from TRBV7-2 and TRBJ2-1; the D is unclear. Germline CDR1 and CDR2: SGHTA and FQGNSA. The ends were cut back, 1 base at V and 4 bases at J, with 11 bases in the middle. This CDR3 has 15 residues. CDR3 region: CASSLDSWSYNEQFF. For the CDR3, the DNA is TGTGCCAGCAGCTTAGATTCGTGGAGTTACAATGAGCAGTTCTTC.

The CDR3 DNA sequence: TGTGCCACCCTGAGAGGCGGAAACAGGGTGAACACCGGGGAGCTGTTTTTT. Encoded protein: CATLRGGNRVNTGELFF. The V call is TRBV10-3, the J call TRBJ2-2; the D gene is possibly TRBD1 (6 bases). The CDR3 has 17 residues. Trimming took off 10 bases at V and 1 base at J, with 22 bases between the two ends. The germline V gene encodes CDR1 ENHRY and CDR2 SYGVKD.

V gene TRBV5-1 combines with J gene TRBJ2-3; D may be TRBD1 (5 bases). In germline, CDR1 is SGHRS, CDR2 YFSETQ. The CDR3 runs 15 residues. V lost 1 base, J lost 1 base, and 10 bases lay in between. The CDR3 DNA follows: TGCGCCAGCAGCTTGTGGGGCACCCGCACAGATACGCAGTATTTT. It yields the protein CASSLWGTRTDTQYF. The full variable domain, completed using reference TRBV5-1 and TRBJ2-3, is KAGVTQTPRYLIKTRGQQVTLSCSPISGHRSVSWYQQTPGQGLQFLFEYFSETQRNKGNFPGRFSGRQFSNSRSEMNVSTLELGDSALYLCASSLWGTRTDTQYFGPGTRLTVL.

CDR3 DNA: TGTGCCAGCAGGGATAACAGGGGGAACAATGAGCAGTTCTTC. Protein sequence: CASRDNRGNNEQFF. J is TRBJ2-1 and V is TRBV12-3 or TRBV12-4; 8 nucleotides agree with TRBD1. This CDR3 has 14 residues. V lost 6 bases to trimming and J lost 5 bases; unmatched junction nucleotides: 6.

V gene TRBV5-6 combines with J gene TRBJ2-5; a possible D gene is TRBD1 (6 bases). Germline V gene sequence: CDR1 SGHDT, CDR2 YYEEEE. V dropped 2 bases and J dropped 4 bases, with 15 bases sitting between them. The CDR3 covers 15 residues. The CDR3: CASSFATSGVETQYF. CDR3 nucleotide sequence: TGTGCCAGCAGCTTCGCGACCTCAGGGGTAGAGACCCAGTACTTC.

The V gene is TRBV12-3 or TRBV12-4, the J gene TRBJ1-1, with no clear D. The germline V and J ends were trimmed by 7 bases and 4 bases, with 7 bases remaining between them. The CDR3 has 11 residues. The CDR3 loop reads CASTTSTEAFF. In nucleotides, the CDR3 is TGTGCCAGCACCACAAGCACTGAAGCTTTCTTT.

The chain uses TRBV20-1 and TRBJ2-3; D gene unclear. CDR1 and CDR2 from the germline V gene are DFQATT and SNEGSKA (reference sequence). Trimming cost V 6 bases and J 6 bases, with 16 bases left between them. This CDR3 has 13 residues. This CDR3 reads CSASIVTGDTQYF. CDR3 nucleotide sequence: TGCAGTGCCAGTATTGTCACCGGCGATACGCAGTATTTT.

This clonotype was observed a handful of times. V gene TRBV11-1 combines with J gene TRBJ2-7; 14 nucleotides align to TRBD2. CDR1 is SGHAT, CDR2 FQDESV, per germline (reference sequence). This CDR3 comprises 14 residues. With 8 bases clipped from V and 9 bases from J, the junction kept 9 bases outside the gene matches. This chain's CDR3 is CASGAGLAGERQYF. The DNA for the CDR3 is TGTGCCAGCGGAGCGGGACTAGCGGGAGAGCGGCAGTACTTC.

This clonotype is a singleton in its sample. The V gene is TRBV3-1, the J gene TRBJ1-4; TRBD1 matches at 8 bases. Germline CDR1 and CDR2: LGHDT and YNNKEL (reference sequence). The CDR3 runs to 15 residues. J gave up 2 bases and V 4 bases, and 3 bases lay outside the gene matches. CDR3 protein: CASSPRDRTNEKLFF. The CDR3 nucleotides are TGTGCCAGCAGCCCCCGGGACAGGACTAATGAAAAACTGTTTTTT.